This entry concerns a single T cell receptor beta chain. Its cognate antigen is unknown. The source of the sample is a study of PD-L1 blockade in urothelial cancer. Study information: The year 2014 saw patients start atezolizumab, 1,200 mg intravenously every 3 weeks. Across blood samples, T cells had a median count of approximately 130,000. Study observations and caveats: Below-median pretreatment blood TCR clonality was associated with improved progression-free and overall survival.

Here immunoSEQ multiplex PCR was the method, and the copy in TCRdb shows in-frame clones only, minus some. The profile shows about 87,000 clones, roughly 90% of them singletons. Regarding time point: pretreatment peripheral blood. This CDR3 region has 14 residues. The V and J ends lost 4 bases and 1 base respectively, with 9 bases between them. The germline V gene has CDR1 SGHDT and CDR2 YYEEEE. The gene calls are TRBV5-6 and TRBJ1-5; D perhaps matches TRBD1 (5 bases). The sequencing used PBMCs, collected around atezolizumab (anti-PD-L1) treatment. This receptor was identified in a woman aged 80 or over with urothelial cancer. This CDR3 is CASSRPGSNQPQHF. CDR3 nucleotide sequence: TGTGCCAGCAGCCGGCCAGGGAGCAATCAGCCCCAGCATTTT.